The T cell receptor (beta chain) described here comes from a study of blood T cell repertoires in COVID-19. In the study overall: The samples span acute and convalescent COVID-19 from the United States, Italy and Spain. Nucleic acid was either cDNA or gDNA, and it came from T cells, B-cell-depleted T cells, or PBMCs.

Sequenced by immunoSEQ multiplex PCR; TCRdb stores in-frame clones only, minus some. The repertoire holds hundreds of thousands of clones, around 87% seen once, with approximately 8.1% in the top ten. Concerning this clone: Other DNA sequences in the same sample also yield this CDR3.

This receptor was identified in a woman between 50 and 59 years old who had recovered from COVID-19. Sequencing was performed on peripheral blood.

The CDR3 bases are TGTGCCAGCAGCCTTGATAGGAACACTGAAGCTTTCTTT. It specifies CASSLDRNTEAFF. This sequence joins TRBV7-8 and TRBJ1-1, with no clear D. The CDR3 has 13 residues. V dropped 5 bases and J dropped 1 base, with 8 bases sitting between them. In germline, CDR1 is SGHVS, CDR2 FQNEAQ.